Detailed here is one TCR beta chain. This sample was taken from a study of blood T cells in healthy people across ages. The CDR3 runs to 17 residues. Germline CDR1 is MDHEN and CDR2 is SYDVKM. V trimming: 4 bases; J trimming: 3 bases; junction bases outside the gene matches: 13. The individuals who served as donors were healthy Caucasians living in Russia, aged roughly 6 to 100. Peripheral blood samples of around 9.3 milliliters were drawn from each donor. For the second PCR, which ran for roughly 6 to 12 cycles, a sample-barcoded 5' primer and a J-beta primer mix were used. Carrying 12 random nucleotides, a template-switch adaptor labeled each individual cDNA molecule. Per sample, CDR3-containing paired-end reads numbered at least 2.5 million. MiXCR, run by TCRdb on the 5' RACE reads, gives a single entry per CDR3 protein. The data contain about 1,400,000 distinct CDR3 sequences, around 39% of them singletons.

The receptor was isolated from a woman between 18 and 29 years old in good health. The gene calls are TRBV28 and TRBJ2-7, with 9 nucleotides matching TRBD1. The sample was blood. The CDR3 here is CASSSSPGQGSNYEQYF. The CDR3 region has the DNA TGTGCCAGCAGTTCCTCCCCTGGACAGGGGTCCAACTACGAGCAGTACTTC.